The clone carrying this T cell receptor (beta chain) was observed many times. Separate cDNA molecules each had unique molecular identifiers attached to them. TCRdb independently ran MiXCR on the 5' RACE reads; one entry per CDR3 protein. Among some 25,000 distinct CDR3 sequences listed, 4.3% were seen once. This CDR3 comprises 15 residues. Germline values: CDR1 SGHTA, CDR2 FQGNSA. V gave up 1 base and J gave up 0 bases, with 8 bases separating them. The data are from a study of early T cells in non-severe SARS-CoV-2 infection. Study context: Sequencing targeted bulk RNA from unsorted whole blood, leaving chains unpaired.

Source material: whole blood. The receptor comes from an adult who was a healthcare worker with PCR-confirmed SARS-CoV-2 infection or an uninfected control (not recorded which). The chain carries TRBV7-2 and TRBJ2-3, with D uncertain. CDR3 nucleotide sequence: TGTGCCAGCAGCTTAGTACTTTCTAGCACAGATACGCAGTATTTT. It codes for CASSLVLSSTDTQYF.